The rows below give T cell receptor beta chains drawn from one sample of a study of CD8+CD57+ T cells in acquired aplastic anemia. TCRdb itself ran the reads through MiXCR, one entry per CDR3 protein. The sample has around 430,000 distinct CDR3 sequences; less than 35% are singletons. Material for sequencing was sorted CD4+, CD8+, or CD8+CD57+ T cells (not recorded which) from PBMCs. Every receptor here comes from a human donor with aplastic anemia. CDR3s include the opening cysteine and the closing phenylalanine or tryptophan. The D gene is left open where the match is weak. Clone size appears in some rows only: once, few, many, or a class for an expanded clone.

clone_size: NA; v_call: TRBV29-1; j_call: TRBJ1-2; d_call: NA; cdr3_aa: CSVPGGDYTF; cdr3_nt: TGCAGCGTCCCAGGCGGGGACTACACCTTC
clone_size: few; v_call: TRBV6-1; j_call: TRBJ1-3; d_call: NA; cdr3_aa: CASSELAGAGNTIYF; cdr3_nt: TGTGCCAGCAGTGAATTGGCCGGGGCTGGAAACACCATATATTTT
clone_size: NA; v_call: TRBV10-2; j_call: TRBJ1-1; d_call: NA; cdr3_aa: CASSESDQGREAFF; cdr3_nt: TGCGCCAGCAGTGAGTCAGATCAGGGGAGGGAAGCTTTCTTT
clone_size: NA; v_call: TRBV11-2; j_call: TRBJ2-1; d_call: TRBD2; cdr3_aa: CASSLSQRGSYNEQFF; cdr3_nt: TGTGCCAGCAGCTTATCCCAGCGGGGGAGCTACAATGAGCAGTTCTTC
clone_size: NA; v_call: TRBV19; j_call: TRBJ2-1; d_call: TRBD1; cdr3_aa: CASSTRDRDNEQFF; cdr3_nt: TGTGCCAGTAGTACGCGGGACAGGGACAATGAGCAGTTCTTC
clone_size: NA; v_call: TRBV19; j_call: TRBJ2-3; d_call: TRBD1; cdr3_aa: CASSVGTEDTQYF; cdr3_nt: TGTGCCAGTAGTGTCGGGACAGAGGATACGCAGTATTTT
clone_size: NA; v_call: TRBV6-1; j_call: TRBJ2-7; d_call: NA; cdr3_aa: CASSETGGGSYEQYF; cdr3_nt: TGTGCCAGCAGTGAAACAGGAGGGGGAAGCTACGAGCAGTACTTC
clone_size: NA; v_call: TRBV6-1; j_call: TRBJ1-6; d_call: NA; cdr3_aa: CASRQTANLNSPLHF; cdr3_nt: TGTGCCAGCAGACAGACAGCGAACCTTAATTCACCCCTCCACTTT
clone_size: few; v_call: TRBV19; j_call: TRBJ2-7; d_call: NA; cdr3_aa: CASSPQGRHEQYF; cdr3_nt: TGTGCCAGCAGCCCCCAGGGGCGCCACGAGCAGTACTTC
clone_size: many; v_call: TRBV20-1; j_call: TRBJ2-6; d_call: TRBD1; cdr3_aa: CSAYTGGSSGANVLTF; cdr3_nt: TGCAGTGCGTACACAGGGGGTAGCTCTGGGGCCAACGTCCTGACTTTC
clone_size: NA; v_call: TRBV10-3; j_call: TRBJ1-4; d_call: NA; cdr3_aa: CASITGNANEKLFF; cdr3_nt: TGTGCCAGCATTACAGGGAACGCCAATGAAAAACTGTTTTTT
clone_size: NA; v_call: TRBV20-1; j_call: TRBJ2-1; d_call: TRBD1; cdr3_aa: CSARDLGDSYNEQFF; cdr3_nt: TGCAGTGCTAGGGACTTAGGGGACAGCTACAATGAGCAGTTCTTC
clone_size: NA; v_call: TRBV5-1; j_call: TRBJ1-4; d_call: NA; cdr3_aa: CASSSDGTTNEKLFF; cdr3_nt: TGCGCCAGCAGCTCGGACGGGACAACTAATGAAAAACTGTTTTTT
clone_size: many; v_call: TRBV19; j_call: TRBJ1-2; d_call: NA; cdr3_aa: CASSPDSLPNFGYTF; cdr3_nt: TGTGCCAGTAGTCCGGACAGCCTCCCCAATTTTGGCTACACCTTC
clone_size: NA; v_call: TRBV15; j_call: TRBJ2-7; d_call: NA; cdr3_aa: CATSRVGGTYEQYF; cdr3_nt: TGTGCCACCAGCAGAGTCGGCGGGACCTACGAGCAGTACTTC
clone_size: many; v_call: TRBV24-1; j_call: TRBJ1-1; d_call: NA; cdr3_aa: CATSISGEAFF; cdr3_nt: TGTGCCACCAGTATATCAGGGGAAGCTTTCTTT
clone_size: many; v_call: TRBV7-2; j_call: TRBJ2-7; d_call: NA; cdr3_aa: CASSLSGSYEQYF; cdr3_nt: TGTGCCAGCAGCTTAAGCGGATCCTACGAGCAGTACTTC
clone_size: few; v_call: TRBV11-1; j_call: TRBJ1-4; d_call: TRBD1; cdr3_aa: CASSLDSTGVNEKLFF; cdr3_nt: TGTGCCAGCAGCTTAGATTCGACAGGGGTGAATGAAAAACTGTTTTTT